These 20 T cell receptor beta chains were sequenced from one sample in a study of CD8+ T cells in alopecia areata. Investigators isolated RNA and reverse transcribed it into cDNA to act as the sequencing template. Sequencing used immunoSEQ multiplex PCR; TCRdb keeps in-frame clones, though not all of them. The sample consists of about 97,000 clones, 41% of them appearing once. The sample consisted of CD4+ T cells sorted from blood. These receptor sequences come from a human donor with alopecia areata.

V and J are TRBV2 and TRBJ2-2; 7 nucleotides match TRBD1. The ends lost 5 bases at V and 2 bases at J; junction bases unmatched: 5. This CDR3 is 15 amino acids long. Germline V gene data show CDR1 as SNHLY and CDR2 as FYNNEI. For the CDR3, the DNA is TGTGCCAGCAGTCAGGGGGATACAAACACCGGGGAGCTGTTTTTT. This codes for CASSQGDTNTGELFF.

There are a few counts of this clone. The rearrangement links TRBV7-2 to TRBJ1-5; 7 bases map to TRBD1. CDR3 length: 15 amino acids. Trimming removed 5 bases from V and 5 bases from J; junction bases left unmatched: 9. The germline V gene encodes CDR1 SGHTA and CDR2 FQGNSA. In DNA, the CDR3 is TGTGCCAGCAGCCGGGGACAGCTAAATTATCAGCCCCAGCATTTT. This encodes CASSRGQLNYQPQHF.

This rearrangement joins TRBV4-3 to TRBJ2-3; 7 bases map to TRBD1. Unmatched junction bases numbered 8, after V lost 1 base and J lost 1 base. The germline CDR1 and CDR2 sequences are LGHNA and YSLEER. The CDR3 covers 17 residues. The CDR3 DNA is TGCGCCAGCAGCCAAGGCCCCCAGGGGGTGGGCACAGATACGCAGTATTTT. Translation gives CASSQGPQGVGTDTQYF.

The V gene is TRBV2, the J gene TRBJ1-5, with 7 bases that match TRBD1. Germline V gene sequence: CDR1 SNHLY, CDR2 FYNNEI. This CDR3 has 16 amino acids. Trimming at V came to 6 bases and at J to 0 bases, leaving 8 bases not matched to a gene. CDR3 region: CASRDKTGNSNQPQHF. The CDR3 coding sequence is TGTGCCAGCAGAGATAAGACAGGGAATAGCAATCAGCCCCAGCATTTT.

This clone was seen once. The rearrangement uses TRBV5-4 and TRBJ1-1; a weak D match, TRBD1 (6 bases). This CDR3 spans 14 amino acids. Germline V gene data show CDR1 as SGHNT and CDR2 as YYREEE (reference sequence). Trimming removed 0 bases at V and 7 bases at J, with 13 bases between. The chain's CDR3 is CASSLEGGWGEAFF. CDR3 sequence (DNA): TGTGCCAGCAGCTTGGAGGGGGGTTGGGGTGAAGCTTTCTTT.

The chain recombines TRBV18 with TRBJ1-1; D is perhaps TRBD1 (6 bases). The germline V gene encodes CDR1 KGHSH and CDR2 LQKENI. Trimming took off 6 bases at V and 1 base at J, with 9 bases between the two ends. The CDR3 is 13 residues long. CDR3: CASSSDRNTEAFF. In DNA, the CDR3 is TGTGCCAGCTCGTCGGACAGGAACACTGAAGCTTTCTTT.

The chain uses TRBV11-2 and TRBJ2-3, with 9 bases matching TRBD2. The germline V gene encodes CDR1 SGHAT and CDR2 FQNNGV. The CDR3 is made up of 18 amino acids. Trimming at V came to 6 bases and at J to 4 bases, leaving 17 bases not matched to a gene. CDR3 region: CASSLRLAAGGPSDTQYF. CDR3 nucleotides: TGTGCCAGCAGTTTGCGTTTAGCGGCGGGGGGGCCCTCAGATACGCAGTATTTT.

The gene calls are TRBV4-3 and TRBJ1-1; no reliable D call. Deletions cut 4 bases from V and 0 bases from J, with 12 bases between. Germline V gene sequence: CDR1 LGHNA, CDR2 YSLEER. The CDR3 runs to 15 residues. The CDR3 DNA reads as TGCGCCAGCAGCCCCCATCCGGGCATGAACACTGAAGCTTTCTTT. This translates into CASSPHPGMNTEAFF.

This clone was seen a few times. The chain has TRBV18 and TRBJ2-3; TRBD2 is a possible D gene (6 bases). The length of the CDR3 is 14 residues. Germline CDR1 KGHSH, CDR2 LQKENI. V was cut by 4 bases and J by 4 bases, with 12 bases left in between. In nucleotides, the CDR3 is TGTGCCAGCTCACGGGGACTCCCCCCAGATACGCAGTATTTT. This gives the protein CASSRGLPPDTQYF.

The sample holds a few counts of this clone. The chain couples TRBV30 to TRBJ2-5; TRBD1 matches at 8 bases. Germline CDR1 reads GTSNPN; CDR2 reads SVGIG (reference sequence). This CDR3 has 13 amino acids. Unmatched junction bases numbered 6, after V lost 2 bases and J lost 7 bases. CDR3 loop: CAWSSGGTGTQYF. The CDR3 DNA reads TGTGCCTGGAGTTCAGGGGGCACGGGGACCCAGTACTTC.

The table lists this clone with a few counts. The chain employs TRBV29-1 and TRBJ1-3; no definite D call. Germline V gives CDR1 SQVTM, CDR2 ANQGSEA. This CDR3 is 13 amino acids long. Trimming took off 4 bases at V and 0 bases at J, with 7 bases between the two ends. CDR3 sequence reads: CSVATSSGNTIYF. The CDR3 DNA is TGCAGCGTTGCAACCAGCTCTGGAAACACCATATATTTT.

This clone was counted at least ten times. The junction shows a germline mismatch at one end, possibly a read error. The rearrangement uses TRBV7-2 and TRBJ2-4; 11 positions agree with TRBD1. The CDR3 has 15 residues. In germline, CDR1 is SGHTA, CDR2 FQGNSA. CDR3 sequence: CASSPRTGGKDIQYF. The CDR3 DNA reads TGTGCCAGCAGCCCGAGGACAGGGGGCAAAGACATTCAGTACTTC.

There are a few counts of this clone. The V call is TRBV29-1, the J call TRBJ2-2; no firm D call. Germline values: CDR1 SQVTM, CDR2 ANQGSEA. The CDR3 has 12 residues. V was shortened by 4 bases and J by 3 bases, with 6 bases between the two germline ends. CDR3 loop: CSVGIYTGELFF. The DNA of the CDR3 is TGCAGCGTTGGGATTTACACCGGGGAGCTGTTTTTT.

The chain couples TRBV11-2 to TRBJ2-5; 15 bases agree with TRBD2. With 5 bases clipped from V and 5 bases from J, the junction kept 6 bases outside the gene matches. CDR3 length equals 16 residues. CDR1 SGHAT and CDR2 FQNNGV come from the germline V gene. DNA for the CDR3: TGTGCCAGCAGCAGAAGGACTAGCGGGGGGGCTGAGACCCAGTACTTC. Translating gives CASSRRTSGGAETQYF.

This clone has only a few counts. J is TRBJ2-1 and V is TRBV10-3, with unresolved D. Trimming took 10 bases from V and 2 from J, leaving 12 bases between them. Germline-derived CDR1 and CDR2 are ENHRY and SYGVKD. This CDR3 is 13 amino acids long. The CDR3 is CATHDGAYNEQFF. The CDR3 DNA reads as TGTGCCACCCACGACGGAGCCTACAATGAGCAGTTCTTC.

Only a few counts were recorded for this clone. This specimen includes other DNA sequences encoding the same CDR3. V and J are TRBV6-6 and TRBJ2-4; D is undetermined. This CDR3 spans 14 amino acids. Germline-derived CDR1 and CDR2 are MNHNY and SVGAGI (reference sequence). Trimming took 0 bases from V and 1 from J, leaving 4 bases between them. The CDR3: CASSYSLAKNIQYF. The CDR3 DNA sequence: TGTGCCAGCAGTTACTCTCTCGCCAAAAACATTCAGTACTTC.

The sample holds a few counts of this clone. The chain uses TRBV5-1 and TRBJ2-3; D gene ambiguous. Trimming pared 4 bases from V and 8 bases from J, leaving 20 bases between. The CDR3 length is 15 residues. Germline V gene sequence: CDR1 SGHRS, CDR2 YFSETQ. As DNA, the CDR3 is TGCGCCAGCAGCCCCCACGAGTCACCTCTGGGTACGCAGTATTTT. Its protein product is CASSPHESPLGTQYF.

In its sample, this clone was seen a few times. The V call is TRBV29-1, the J call TRBJ2-5; D is perhaps TRBD1 (5 bases). This CDR3 is 14 amino acids long. Germline values: CDR1 SQVTM, CDR2 ANQGSEA. Deletions cut 7 bases from V and 1 base from J, with 16 bases between. CDR3 amino acids: CSAHSGNFQETQYF. DNA for the CDR3: TGCAGCGCCCATTCAGGGAACTTCCAAGAGACCCAGTACTTC.

In nucleotides, the CDR3 is TGTGCCTGGAGACCCTTGGGACTAGCGGGGGAAGGTGGGAAGACAGATACGCAGTATTTT. Its protein product is CAWRPLGLAGEGGKTDTQYF. V is TRBV30 and J is TRBJ2-3, with TRBD2 identical over 14 bases. The V and J ends lost 3 bases and 3 bases, in that order; junction bases with no gene match: 17. The CDR3 is 20 residues long. Per the germline V gene, CDR1 is GTSNPN and CDR2 is SVGIG (reference sequence).

The J gene is TRBJ1-5, the V gene TRBV7-9; D is unresolved. The germline V gene encodes CDR1 SEHNR and CDR2 FQNEAQ (reference sequence). The CDR3 extends over 14 amino acids. Between the trimmed V and J ends, which lost 1 base and 6 bases, there was a span of 10 bases. The CDR3 reads CASSLDSGRQPQHF. The CDR3 nucleotides are TGTGCCAGCAGCTTAGATTCTGGTCGTCAGCCCCAGCATTTT.